This TCR beta chain is drawn from a study of shared T cell receptors in the human thymus. The table came from immunoSEQ multiplex PCR; TCRdb's copy has only in-frame clones and leaves some out. The sample includes hundreds of thousands of clones, roughly 90% of them seen just once. With 3 bases removed from V and 11 bases from J, the gap between germline ends came to 17 bases. Germline assignment: CDR1 SQVTM and CDR2 ANQGSEA. The CDR3 runs to 13 residues. The same data also went into a second study, on human thymus T cells. That paper adds: The donor group consisted of healthy Finnish infants who were having corrective surgery for congenital heart defects. Resections that were taken during corrective heart surgery supplied the thymus tissue. Within thymic and blood repertoires, V and J gene usage appeared to be biased. Overlap was high between thymic repertoires from unrelated individuals, as reported in related research.

The rearrangement links TRBV29-1 to TRBJ2-1, with D possibly being TRBD2 (5 bases). Material for sequencing was thymocytes. The source of this sequence is a boy under two years old with a congenital heart defect. CDR3 nucleotides: TGCAGCGTTGATCCCGAGGGAGATGTCAAGCAGTTCTTC. Its translation is CSVDPEGDVKQFF.